These 25 T cell receptor beta chains came from one sample sequenced in a study of response to subunit inactivated influenza vaccine. MiXCR was run by TCRdb on the RT-PCR reads, yielding one entry per CDR3 protein. The repertoire holds around 150,000 distinct CDR3 sequences, approximately 11% seen once, with 12% in the top ten. Sample: non-naive T cells sorted from PBMCs, taken roughly 47 days after vaccination. The receptors derive from a man aged 50 to 59 who received an inactivated influenza vaccine.

This clonotype was detected only a few times. This sequence joins TRBV10-1 and TRBJ1-5; D might be TRBD1 (5 bases). In germline, CDR1 is WNHNN, CDR2 SYGVQD (reference sequence). With 8 bases removed from V and 2 bases from J, the gap between germline ends came to 19 bases. This CDR3 has 16 amino acids. The CDR3 loop reads CASPGKVVLGNQPQHF. CDR3 DNA sequence: TGCGCCAGCCCAGGGAAGGTGGTATTGGGCAATCAGCCCCAGCATTTT.

The V and J genes are TRBV12-3 or TRBV12-4 and TRBJ1-2; D gene ambiguous. This CDR3 contains 12 residues. V was shortened by 6 bases and J by 3 bases, with 8 bases between the two germline ends. CDR3 protein: CASSFGDYGYTF. The CDR3 coding sequence is TGTGCCAGCAGCTTTGGCGACTATGGCTACACCTTC.

This clonotype was seen more than once but under ten times. The V gene is TRBV6-1, the J gene TRBJ1-5; 9 positions match TRBD1. The germline V gene encodes CDR1 MNHNS and CDR2 SASEGT. The J segment lost 7 bases and the V segment lost 6 bases, leaving 4 bases of the junction unmatched. This CDR3 is 13 amino acids long. As DNA, the CDR3 is TGTGCCAGCAGGCCACAGGGGGCCCAGCCCCAGCATTTT. Its translation: CASRPQGAQPQHF.

Remarks on this clonotype: A much bigger clone sits one base away, suggesting this may be a read error. The chain uses TRBV4-1 and TRBJ1-5; D is perhaps TRBD1 (5 bases). Germline CDR1 MGHRA, CDR2 YSYEKL. The CDR3 is 17 residues long. As DNA, the CDR3 is TGCGCCGGCAGCCAAGGCGGGGCCTACTTCGACAATCAGCCCCAGCATTTT. It specifies CAGSQGGAYFDNQPQHF.

The rearrangement links TRBV7-9 to TRBJ2-7, with 8 positions matching TRBD1. Germline assignment: CDR1 SEHNR and CDR2 FQNEAQ (reference sequence). The J segment lost 6 bases and the V segment lost 4 bases, leaving 14 bases of the junction unmatched. The CDR3 contains 16 residues. The CDR3 spells CASSSTPDRAVGEQYF. CDR3 DNA sequence: TGTGCCAGCAGCTCAACTCCGGACAGGGCCGTCGGCGAGCAGTACTTC.

The chain joins TRBV7-9 to TRBJ2-7, with a weak D call TRBD1 (6 bases). The germline V gene has CDR1 SEHNR and CDR2 FQNEAQ (reference sequence). V dropped 0 bases and J dropped 9 bases, with 15 bases sitting between them. The length of the CDR3 is 14 residues. CDR3 amino acids: CASSLAGHGKGQYF. CDR3 coding DNA: TGTGCCAGCAGCTTAGCGGGACACGGAAAGGGGCAGTACTTC. The entire variable domain, with the rest obtained from reference TRBV7-9 and TRBJ2-7, is as follows: DTGVSQNPRHKITKRGQNVTFRCDPISEHNRLYWYRQTLGQGPEFLTYFQNEAQLEKSRLLSDRFSAERPKGSFSTLEIQRTEQGDSAMYLCASSLAGHGKGQYFGPGTRLTVT.

In nucleotides, the CDR3 is TGCAGCGTTGACGGAGCGGGAGGGCCGGAGCAGTACTTC. Amino acids: CSVDGAGGPEQYF. The chain carries TRBV29-1 and TRBJ2-7; 10 positions match TRBD2. V shed 3 bases and J 7 bases; nucleotides not matched to a gene: 6. The germline gives CDR1 SQVTM, CDR2 ANQGSEA. There are 13 residues in the CDR3.

The chain links TRBV27 to TRBJ2-3; D is perhaps TRBD1 or TRBD2 (5 bases each). CDR3 length: 15 amino acids. Germline-derived CDR1 and CDR2 are MNHEY and SMNVEV (reference sequence). V lost 4 bases to trimming and J lost 3 bases, with 14 bases between them. The chain's CDR3 is CASSWTGRRTDTQYF. Here the CDR3 DNA reads TGTGCCAGCAGTTGGACGGGACGACGGACAGATACGCAGTATTTT.

The table lists this clonotype with many counts. The rearrangement uses TRBV14 and TRBJ2-7; D call uncertain. V was trimmed by 2 bases and J by 6 bases, leaving 8 bases between them. The CDR3 runs 12 residues. In germline, CDR1 is SGHDN, CDR2 FVKESK. The CDR3 loop reads CASSQINLEQYF. The CDR3 DNA reads TGTGCCAGCAGCCAAATTAATCTCGAGCAGTACTTC. The full variable domain, rest sourced from reference TRBV14 and TRBJ2-7, is EAGVTQFPSHSVIEKGQTVTLRCDPISGHDNLYWYRRVMGKEIKFLLHFVKESKQDESGMPNNRFLAERTGGTYSTLKVQPAELEDSGVYFCASSQINLEQYFGPGTRLTVT.

This clonotype was observed many times. The CDR3 spells CSVEDNYRARWVNEQFF. Here the CDR3 DNA reads TGCAGCGTTGAAGACAACTACAGGGCGAGATGGGTCAATGAGCAGTTCTTC. The chain has TRBV29-1 and TRBJ2-1; tentative D call: TRBD1 (6 bases). The CDR3 runs 17 residues. Germline V CDR1 and CDR2: SQVTM, ANQGSEA. V dropped 0 bases and J dropped 6 bases, with 21 bases sitting between them.

There are many counts of this clonotype. The gene calls are TRBV11-2 and TRBJ2-7; 12 nucleotides agree with TRBD2. Trimming at V came to 5 bases and at J to 3 bases, leaving 5 bases not matched to a gene. Germline V gene sequence: CDR1 SGHAT, CDR2 FQNNGV. The CDR3 is made up of 15 amino acids. The CDR3 DNA reads TGTGCCAGCAGCCCCGGACTAGCGGGGAGCTACGAGCAGTACTTC. Translated: CASSPGLAGSYEQYF.

This clonotype was observed at least ten times. The rearrangement uses TRBV12-3 or TRBV12-4 and TRBJ2-6, with 7 bases identical to TRBD1. This CDR3 is 20 amino acids long. Unmatched junction bases numbered 13, after V lost 2 bases and J lost 0 bases. CDR3 DNA: TGTGCCAGCAGTTTAATCGGGAACAGGGGAATTCTCTCTGGGGCCAACGTCCTGACTTTC. Protein product: CASSLIGNRGILSGANVLTF.

The sample holds many counts of this clonotype. The chain joins TRBV12-3 or TRBV12-4 to TRBJ1-6; TRBD1 is a possible D gene (6 bases). Trimming shortened V by 6 bases and J by 7 bases, and 13 bases separated the two germline ends. CDR3 length: 14 residues. CDR3 DNA sequence: TGTGCCAGCAGCCACGGGACACACAATTCACCCCTCCACTTT. Its translation: CASSHGTHNSPLHF.

This clonotype occurred many times. The J gene is TRBJ2-7, the V gene TRBV29-1; 9 bases map to TRBD1. Germline assignment: CDR1 SQVTM and CDR2 ANQGSEA. This CDR3 has 12 amino acids. The V gene end was trimmed by 7 bases and the J gene end by 3 bases; junction bases not matched to a gene: 4. The CDR3 spells CSAGTGFYEQYF. The CDR3 DNA reads TGCAGCGCCGGGACAGGGTTCTACGAGCAGTACTTC.

Only a few counts were recorded for this clonotype. The chain recombines TRBV7-9 with TRBJ2-1; D is perhaps TRBD1 or TRBD2 (6 bases each). V lost 3 bases and J lost 7, with 13 bases in between. The CDR3 has 14 amino acids. Germline V gene data show CDR1 as SEHNR and CDR2 as FQNEAQ (reference sequence). For the CDR3, the DNA is TGTGCCAGCAGCTTGAGGGGGGTAAAAAATGAGCAGTTCTTC. Translated, it gives CASSLRGVKNEQFF.

By its share, this clonotype is medium-sized. The CDR3 reads CASSLGQGAYNEQFF. Here the CDR3 DNA reads TGTGCCAGCAGTTTGGGGCAGGGGGCCTACAATGAGCAGTTCTTC. This chain connects TRBV7-9 to TRBJ2-1, with TRBD1 matching 7 bases. Germline assignment: CDR1 SEHNR and CDR2 FQNEAQ (reference sequence). The CDR3 extends over 15 amino acids. V dropped 6 bases and J dropped 2; count of bases not matched to a gene: 7.

The chain links TRBV20-1 to TRBJ1-1; no reliable D call. Trimming cost V 6 bases and J 2 bases, with 19 bases left between them. The CDR3 runs 15 residues. CDR1 is DFQATT and CDR2 is SNEGSKA in the germline V gene (reference sequence). The DNA for the CDR3 is TGCAGTGCCCCCTCCCGGGGTGGCCCTAACACTGAAGCTTTCTTT. Translating gives CSAPSRGGPNTEAFF.

This chain joins TRBV30 and TRBJ1-1, with D unresolved. The V gene's germline CDR1 is GTSNPN and CDR2 SVGIG (reference sequence). CDR3 length: 15 amino acids. V shed 0 bases and J shed 0 bases, with 11 bases lying between them. DNA of the CDR3: TGTGCCTGGAGTGTAGGGCAGAAATTGAACACTGAAGCTTTCTTT. Translation: CAWSVGQKLNTEAFF.

The chain is built from TRBV12-3 or TRBV12-4 and TRBJ1-2; D not resolved. The V and J ends lost 5 bases and 4 bases respectively, with 8 bases between them. The CDR3 length is 12 residues. This CDR3 reads CASSQYSYGYTF. CDR3 sequence (DNA): TGTGCCAGCAGTCAATACAGCTATGGCTACACCTTC.

Ten or more counts support this clonotype. The CDR3 DNA sequence: TGTGCCAGCAGCGGAGGGAGGGTAACACAAGAGACCCAGTACTTC. This sequence encodes CASSGGRVTQETQYF. This chain connects TRBV7-9 to TRBJ2-5, with 7 bases lining up with TRBD2. The J segment lost 2 bases and the V segment lost 5 bases, leaving 8 bases of the junction unmatched. The germline V gene has CDR1 SEHNR and CDR2 FQNEAQ (reference sequence). The CDR3 loop spans 15 amino acids.

This chain connects TRBV10-3 to TRBJ2-3; D gene unclear. Trimming took off 6 bases at V and 0 bases at J, with 4 bases between the two ends. CDR1 ENHRY and CDR2 SYGVKD come from the germline V gene. CDR3 size: 12 residues. This CDR3 reads CAISLSTDTQYF. In DNA, the CDR3 is TGTGCCATCAGCCTTAGCACAGATACGCAGTATTTT.

This clonotype turned up a few times. The genes are TRBV6-1 and TRBJ1-2; tentative D call: TRBD1 (5 bases). CDR3 length equals 13 residues. Germline CDR1 and CDR2: MNHNS and SASEGT. V was pared by 7 bases and J by 2 bases, with 11 bases between. The CDR3 sequence is CASTRQPNYGYTF. As DNA, the CDR3 is TGTGCCAGCACGCGACAGCCCAACTATGGCTACACCTTC.

This clonotype was recorded many times. This chain uses TRBV29-1 with TRBJ1-1; the match to TRBD1 covers 8 bases. This CDR3 has 13 amino acids. Losses at the gene ends were 5 bases for V and 4 bases for J; bases not matched to a gene: 6. Germline V gene sequence: CDR1 SQVTM, CDR2 ANQGSEA. The CDR3 region has the DNA TGCAGCGTTAGAACAGGGGGTAGCACTGAAGCTTTCTTT. Translated, it gives CSVRTGGSTEAFF.

A few counts support this clonotype. The V gene is TRBV20-1, the J gene TRBJ2-1; no clear D. Per the germline V gene, CDR1 is DFQATT and CDR2 is SNEGSKA (reference sequence). The CDR3 extends over 11 amino acids. V gave up 6 bases and J gave up 7 bases, with 10 bases separating them. The CDR3 is CSAEVINEQFF. The CDR3 nucleotides are TGCAGTGCCGAAGTGATAAATGAGCAGTTCTTC.

V gene TRBV21-1 combines with J gene TRBJ2-2. TRBV21-1 is flagged as a pseudogene. The CDR3 spans 18 residues. The CDR3 coding sequence is TGTGCCAGCCTCTCTTGGCAGCGTGACGCCTTTCGGCCCGGGGAGCTGTTTTTT. Amino acid sequence: CASLSWQRDAFRPGELFF.